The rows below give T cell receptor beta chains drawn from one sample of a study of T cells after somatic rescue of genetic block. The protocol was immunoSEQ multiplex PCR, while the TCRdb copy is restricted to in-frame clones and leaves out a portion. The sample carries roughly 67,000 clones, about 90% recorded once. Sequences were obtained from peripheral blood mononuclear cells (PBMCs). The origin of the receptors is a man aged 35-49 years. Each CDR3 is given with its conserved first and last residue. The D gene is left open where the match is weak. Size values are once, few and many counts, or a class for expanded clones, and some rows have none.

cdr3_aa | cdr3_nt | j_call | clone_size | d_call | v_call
CASSFDRYYGYTF | TGCGCCAGCAGCTTCGACAGATACTATGGCTACACCTTC | TRBJ1-2 | NA | NA | TRBV5-1
CASSPWDTNTEAFF | TGTGCCAGCAGCCCCTGGGACACCAACACTGAAGCTTTCTTT | TRBJ1-1 | NA | NA | TRBV6-5
CASSPRQTSNTGELFF | TGTGCCAGCTCACCTAGACAGACATCGAACACCGGGGAGCTGTTTTTT | TRBJ2-2 | NA | NA | TRBV18
CASTGNGEKLFF | TGTGCCAGCACCGGGAATGGTGAAAAACTGTTTTTT | TRBJ1-4 | NA | NA | TRBV7-9
CASSPRDLRQNTGELFF | TGTGCCAGCTCACCACGAGACTTGCGGCAGAACACCGGGGAGCTGTTTTTT | TRBJ2-2 | NA | NA | TRBV18
CATSPARGETQYF | TGTGCCACCAGTCCAGCCAGGGGTGAGACCCAGTACTTC | TRBJ2-5 | NA | NA | TRBV19
CASRWVDSYEQYF | TGTGCCAGCAGGTGGGTTGACAGCTACGAGCAGTACTTC | TRBJ2-7 | NA | NA | TRBV6-1
CASSPHGSYGYTF | TGTGCCAGCAGTCCACATGGGTCCTATGGCTACACCTTC | TRBJ1-2 | NA | NA | TRBV6-6
CATTPGGLAGDPPYEQYF | TGTGCCACCACCCCGGGAGGACTAGCGGGAGACCCGCCCTACGAGCAGTACTTC | TRBJ2-7 | NA | TRBD2 | TRBV19
CASSPYPAQGMNYGYTF | TGTGCCAGCTCACCATACCCGGCGCAGGGAATGAACTATGGCTACACCTTC | TRBJ1-2 | NA | NA | TRBV18
CASSQTPLAGSEQFF | TGTGCCAGCAGCCAGACCCCACTAGCGGGAAGTGAGCAGTTCTTC | TRBJ2-1 | once | TRBD2 | TRBV6-5
CASSLDRATNEKLFF | TGTGCCAGCAGCTTGGACCGAGCAACTAATGAAAAACTGTTTTTT | TRBJ1-4 | NA | NA | TRBV7-2
CASSRTVTGGNNEQFF | TGCGCCAGCAGCCGCACGGTTACGGGGGGAAACAATGAGCAGTTCTTC | TRBJ2-1 | NA | TRBD2 | TRBV5-1
CASSQEGTSTDTQYF | TGTGCCAGCAGCCAAGAAGGCACGAGCACAGATACGCAGTATTTT | TRBJ2-3 | NA | NA | TRBV14
CASSLVRQGIAGELFF | TGTGCCAGCAGCTTAGTTCGGCAGGGGATCGCCGGGGAGCTGTTTTTT | TRBJ2-2 | NA | NA | TRBV7-2
CASSLGAGYEQYF | TGTGCCAGCAGCTTAGGGGCCGGATACGAGCAGTACTTC | TRBJ2-7 | NA | NA | TRBV7-9
CASSLLGGNTEAFF | TGTGCCAGCAGTTTATTGGGGGGGAACACTGAAGCTTTCTTT | TRBJ1-1 | NA | NA | TRBV28
CASSAALRSMVTDTQYF | TGTGCCAGCAGCGCAGCCTTAAGGTCGATGGTCACAGATACGCAGTATTTT | TRBJ2-3 | NA | NA | TRBV7-9
CASSLAGTTYEQYF | TGTGCCAGCAGCTTAGCCGGGACAACCTACGAGCAGTACTTC | TRBJ2-7 | NA | NA | TRBV7-2
CASSLERATDTQYF | TGTGCCAGCAGCTTAGAGCGGGCCACAGATACGCAGTATTTT | TRBJ2-3 | NA | NA | TRBV7-3
CASSQDRGREAFF | TGTGCCAGCAGTCAGGACAGGGGGAGGGAAGCTTTCTTT | TRBJ1-1 | NA | TRBD1 | TRBV6-4
CASSPLGRRWFRYGYTF | TGTGCCAGCAGCCCCCTGGGGCGGCGCTGGTTCCGTTATGGCTACACCTTC | TRBJ1-2 | NA | NA | TRBV11-2
CASSLARGQGQSYEQYF | TGTGCCAGCAGCTTAGCGCGGGGACAGGGCCAATCCTACGAGCAGTACTTC | TRBJ2-7 | NA | TRBD1 | TRBV7-9
CASSLPSRAYNEQFF | TGTGCCAGCAGCTTACCGTCGCGGGCCTACAATGAGCAGTTCTTC | TRBJ2-1 | NA | NA | TRBV7-8
CASSQDTQLSYEQYF | TGTGCCAGCAGCCAAGACACACAACTCTCCTACGAGCAGTACTTC | TRBJ2-7 | NA | NA | TRBV4-2
CASSIQGDRETQYF | TGTGCCAGTAGTATTCAGGGGGACCGAGAGACCCAGTACTTC | TRBJ2-5 | NA | TRBD1 | TRBV19
CAWSVLDTQYF | TGTGCCTGGAGTGTACTAGATACGCAGTATTTT | TRBJ2-3 | NA | NA | TRBV30
CASSPRTGQNTGELFF | TGTGCCAGCAGTCCCCGGACAGGACAGAACACCGGGGAGCTGTTTTTT | TRBJ2-2 | NA | TRBD1 | TRBV27
CASSPGDLTGELFF | TGTGCCAGCAGCCCGGGTGACCTGACCGGGGAGCTGTTTTTT | TRBJ2-2 | NA | NA | TRBV9
CASSRFGNSYEQYF | TGTGCCAGCAGTCGTTTTGGGAACTCCTACGAGCAGTACTTC | TRBJ2-7 | few | NA | TRBV27
CAISPGTGGKGYGYTF | TGTGCCATCAGCCCCGGGACAGGGGGCAAAGGCTATGGCTACACCTTC | TRBJ1-2 | NA | TRBD1 | TRBV10-3
CASSFGRGYGYTF | TGTGCCAGCAGTTTTGGCAGGGGATACGGCTACACCTTC | TRBJ1-2 | NA | NA | TRBV28
CASKELPNSNQPQHF | TGTGCCAGCAAGGAGTTACCTAATAGCAATCAGCCCCAGCATTTT | TRBJ1-5 | NA | NA | TRBV6-1
CASSMDRGNTGELFF | TGTGCCAGCAGCATGGACAGGGGAAACACCGGGGAGCTGTTTTTT | TRBJ2-2 | NA | TRBD1 | TRBV7-6
CASSFDRGGEQFF | TGTGCCAGCAGTTTTGACAGGGGGGGAGAGCAGTTCTTC | TRBJ2-1 | NA | TRBD1 | TRBV27
CASSLSGGYTDTQYF | TGTGCCAGCAGCTTAAGCGGGGGGTACACAGATACGCAGTATTTT | TRBJ2-3 | NA | TRBD2 | TRBV7-9
CASSLGTPSSGNTIYF | TGCGCCAGCAGCCTAGGGACACCTAGCTCTGGAAACACCATATATTTT | TRBJ1-3 | NA | NA | TRBV5-1
CASSIETSGIGNEQFF | TGTGCCAGTAGTATAGAGACTAGCGGGATAGGGAATGAGCAGTTCTTC | TRBJ2-1 | NA | TRBD2 | TRBV19
CASSRLLASNQPQHF | TGTGCCAGCAGTCGCCTGTTGGCTAGCAATCAGCCCCAGCATTTT | TRBJ1-5 | NA | NA | TRBV6-6
CASSMASDIETQYF | TGTGCCAGTAGTATGGCCAGCGATATAGAGACCCAGTACTTC | TRBJ2-5 | NA | NA | TRBV19
CASSLTVNTEAFF | TGTGCCAGCAGCCTGACAGTGAACACTGAAGCTTTCTTT | TRBJ1-1 | NA | NA | TRBV14
CASSLTQGYEQYF | TGTGCCAGCAGCTTAACACAGGGGTACGAGCAGTACTTC | TRBJ2-7 | NA | TRBD1 | TRBV5-4
CASGQTTFGANVLTF | TGTGCCAGCGGCCAGACTACGTTCGGGGCCAACGTCCTGACTTTC | TRBJ2-6 | NA | NA | TRBV2